This T cell receptor (beta chain) was found in a study of blood T cell repertoires in COVID-19. Background on the study: PBMCs, B-cell-depleted T cells, or T cells provided the cDNA or gDNA that made up the material.

Per the original methods: Reference gene primer amplification in the assay estimated nucleated cell counts. The table came from immunoSEQ multiplex PCR; TCRdb's copy has only in-frame clones and leaves some out. V and J calls and clone size are those listed in that table; D and trimming were worked out from the DNA. The sample holds about 140,000 clones, under 90% seen once. V was cut by 3 bases and J by 9 bases, with 20 bases left in between. Germline V gene sequence: CDR1 KGHSH, CDR2 LQKENI. CDR3 size: 15 residues. This sequence was found in an elderly woman in a cohort sampled during active or convalescent COVID-19. Sequenced sample: peripheral blood. The V call is TRBV18, the J call TRBJ1-2, with no clear D. In nucleotides, the CDR3 is TGTGCCAGCTCACCCAGCCAGGAGGACCCAGAGAGCTACACCTTC. Translation gives CASSPSQEDPESYTF. Full variable domain (missing parts from reference TRBV18 and TRBJ1-2): NAGVMQNPRHLVRRRGQEARLRCSPMKGHSHVYWYRQLPEEGLKFMVYLQKENIIDESGMPKERFSAEFPKEGPSILRIQQVVRGDSAAYFCASSPSQEDPESYTFGSGTRLTVV.